The 10 T cell receptor beta chains in this list originate from one sample, sequenced in a study of technical replicates of blood from a handful of donors. Method: immunoSEQ multiplex PCR; TCRdb's copy keeps in-frame clones and lacks some. The table has roughly 68,000 clones, 91% seen once. Material for sequencing was PBMCs. The receptor source for this set is a human donor in good health. Some clones in this sample may be carry-over from other donors' samples.

This chain uses TRBV5-6 with TRBJ1-4, with no clear D. Germline V CDR1 and CDR2: SGHDT, YYEEEE. With 0 bases removed from V and 10 bases from J, the gap between germline ends came to 7 bases. There are 12 residues in the CDR3. CDR3 DNA sequence: TGTGCCAGCAGCTTGGGAGGTGGAAAACTGTTTTTT. Translating it yields CASSLGGGKLFF.

This sequence joins TRBV13 and TRBJ1-1; D gene uncertain. Trimming shortened V by 5 bases and J by 8 bases, and 9 bases separated the two germline ends. Germline-derived CDR1 and CDR2 are PRHDT and FYEKMQ (reference sequence). This CDR3 is 11 amino acids long. The CDR3 nucleotides are TGTGCCAGCAGCCGAGGGTCAGAAGCTTTCTTT. Protein product: CASSRGSEAFF.

The chain joins TRBV19 to TRBJ2-1; the D gene is possibly TRBD2 (5 bases). Germline V lookup: CDR1 LNHDA, CDR2 SQIVND (reference sequence). Deletions cut 3 bases from V and 9 bases from J, with 15 bases between. The CDR3 contains 14 residues. CDR3 sequence (DNA): TGTGCCAGTAGTATTAGCGTAACAGATGGTGAGCAGTTCTTC. Protein: CASSISVTDGEQFF. Variable domain in full (rest from reference TRBV19 and TRBJ2-1): DGGITQSPKYLFRKEGQNVTLSCEQNLNHDAMYWYRQDPGQGLRLIYYSQIVNDFQKGDIAEGYSVSREKKESFPLTVTSAQKNPTAFYLCASSISVTDGEQFFGPGTRLTVL.

This rearrangement joins TRBV27 to TRBJ1-4; maybe TRBD1 (5 bases). This CDR3 is 14 amino acids long. CDR1 MNHEY and CDR2 SMNVEV come from the germline V gene (reference sequence). V was trimmed by 5 bases and J by 6 bases, leaving 13 bases between them. CDR3 region: CASSPQWGDEKLFF. The CDR3 region has the DNA TGTGCCAGCAGTCCTCAATGGGGCGATGAAAAACTGTTTTTT.

V gene TRBV27 combines with J gene TRBJ1-1; D possibly corresponds to TRBD1 (6 bases). V gave up 1 base and J gave up 0 bases, with 9 bases separating them. The CDR3 contains 15 residues. Germline V CDR1 and CDR2: MNHEY, SMNVEV (reference sequence). CDR3 sequence: CASSLFQGMNTEAFF. DNA of the CDR3: TGTGCCAGCAGTTTATTCCAGGGGATGAACACTGAAGCTTTCTTT.

The chain couples TRBV30 to TRBJ1-2; 8 bases are a match to TRBD1. J gave up 6 bases and V 4 bases, and 10 bases lay outside the gene matches. CDR1 and CDR2 from the germline V gene are GTSNPN and SVGIG (reference sequence). The CDR3 spans 14 residues. The DNA for the CDR3 is TGTGCCTGGAAGGGACAGGCATTTCGGAATGGCTACACCTTC. This codes for CAWKGQAFRNGYTF.

The chain recombines TRBV7-6 with TRBJ2-5; 14 bases agree with TRBD2. This CDR3 contains 15 residues. Germline-derived CDR1 and CDR2 are SGHVS and FNYEAQ. V dropped 10 bases and J dropped 0; count of bases not matched to a gene: 4. CDR3 sequence (DNA): TGTGCCACTGGACTAGCGGGGGGTTACCAAGAGACCCAGTACTTC. As protein: CATGLAGGYQETQYF.

This chain uses TRBV19 with TRBJ2-3; possibly TRBD2 for D (6 bases). There are 14 residues in the CDR3. Trimming cost V 3 bases and J 4 bases, with 11 bases left between them. CDR1 and CDR2 (germline): LNHDA, SQIVND (reference sequence). CDR3 residues: CASSIGGNSDTQYF. The CDR3 DNA reads as TGTGCCAGTAGTATTGGGGGGAATTCAGATACGCAGTATTTT.

The chain recombines TRBV6-5 with TRBJ1-2; 7 bases match TRBD1. This CDR3 has 14 amino acids. Per germline, CDR1 MNHEY and CDR2 SVGAGI. Unmatched junction bases numbered 15, after V lost 8 bases and J lost 9 bases. Written as DNA, the CDR3 is TGTGCCAGCTCCCCCGACAGGGTAGAGAATAGCTACACCTTC. Its translation: CASSPDRVENSYTF.

V is TRBV6-1 and J is TRBJ1-1; possible D gene TRBD1, 5 bases. This CDR3 region has 15 residues. Trimming removed 2 bases at V and 0 bases at J, with 10 bases between. Germline CDR1 is MNHNS and CDR2 is SASEGT. CDR3 region: CASSEPGGVNTEAFF. The CDR3 coding sequence is TGTGCCAGCAGTGAACCGGGGGGGGTGAACACTGAAGCTTTCTTT.